This paragraph covers one TCR beta chain sequence. This entry is derived from a study of cytomegalovirus exposure and HLA in healthy donors. The data were produced by immunoSEQ multiplex PCR, yet TCRdb's version contains in-frame clones alone and is incomplete. Counted here are a few hundred thousand clones, 80% to 85% occurring once; the ten biggest clones make up around an eighth. V was trimmed by 0 bases and J by 3 bases, leaving 11 bases between them. CDR1 and CDR2 from the germline V gene are MNHEY and SVGAGI. This CDR3 comprises 15 residues. The TCR originated in a young woman in good health and CMV-seropositive. The chain employs TRBV6-5 and TRBJ1-1; D not resolved. The sample consisted of PBMCs. The CDR3 region has the DNA TGTGCCAGCAGTTACTCGAGGCTTGTAGACACTGAAGCTTTCTTT. Amino acids: CASSYSRLVDTEAFF.